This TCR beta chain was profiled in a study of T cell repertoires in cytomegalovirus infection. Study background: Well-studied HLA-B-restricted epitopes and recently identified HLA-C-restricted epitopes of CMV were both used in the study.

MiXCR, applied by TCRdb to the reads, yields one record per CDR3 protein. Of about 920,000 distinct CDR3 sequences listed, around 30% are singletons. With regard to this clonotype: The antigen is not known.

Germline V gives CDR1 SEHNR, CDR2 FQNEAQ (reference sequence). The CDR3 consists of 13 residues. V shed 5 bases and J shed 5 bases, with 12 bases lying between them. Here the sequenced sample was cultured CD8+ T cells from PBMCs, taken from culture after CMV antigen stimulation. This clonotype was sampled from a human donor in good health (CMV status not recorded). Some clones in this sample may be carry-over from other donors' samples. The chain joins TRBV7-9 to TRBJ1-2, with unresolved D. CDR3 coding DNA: TGTGCCAGCAGCCATCTGGACCAGTATGGCTACACCTTC. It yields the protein CASSHLDQYGYTF.